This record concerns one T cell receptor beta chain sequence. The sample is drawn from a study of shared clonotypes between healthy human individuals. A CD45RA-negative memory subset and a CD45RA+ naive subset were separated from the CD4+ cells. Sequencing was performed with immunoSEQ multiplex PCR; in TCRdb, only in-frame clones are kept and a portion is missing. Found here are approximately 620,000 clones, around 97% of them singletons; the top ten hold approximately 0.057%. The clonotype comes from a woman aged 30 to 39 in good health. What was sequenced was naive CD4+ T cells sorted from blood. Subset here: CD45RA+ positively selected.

The CDR3 DNA reads TGTGCCAGCAGCCCCGGGCGGACAGGGGTAGAGACCCAGTACTTC. Its translation: CASSPGRTGVETQYF. The rearrangement joins TRBV9 to TRBJ2-5; 9 nucleotides line up with TRBD1. With 4 bases clipped from V and 4 bases from J, the junction kept 8 bases outside the gene matches. This CDR3 has 15 residues. Germline V gene sequence: CDR1 SGDLS, CDR2 YYNGEE.